The clone carrying this TCR beta chain has a count of ten or more. The entry originates in a study of neurological immune-mediated disorders. Trimming removed 7 bases from V and 4 bases from J, with 9 bases in between. The CDR3 loop spans 12 amino acids. Per germline, CDR1 SGHRS and CDR2 YFSETQ. Sequencing runs each generated in excess of 190 million TCR-beta sequences derived from 15-18 subjects. TCRdb re-called the 5' RACE reads through MiXCR, storing one row per CDR3 protein. The profile shows about 89,000 distinct CDR3 sequences, approximately 2.8% of them singletons. The sequence was collected from a woman in her 30s with multiple sclerosis. The sequenced sample consisted of PBMCs. The chain employs TRBV5-1 and TRBJ2-1; D is possibly TRBD1 or TRBD2 (5 bases each). CDR3: CASEGSYNEQFF. In DNA, the CDR3 is TGCGCCAGCGAGGGGTCGTACAATGAGCAGTTCTTC. The full variable domain, its missing parts supplied by reference TRBV5-1 and TRBJ2-1, is KAGVTQTPRYLIKTRGQQVTLSCSPISGHRSVSWYQQTPGQGLQFLFEYFSETQRNKGNFPGRFSGRQFSNSRSEMNVSTLELGDSALYLCASEGSYNEQFFGPGTRLTVL.